The 31 T cell receptor beta chains listed next were all sequenced from one sample in a study of blood T cells in healthy people across ages. The second PCR ran about 7 to 12 cycles with a sample-barcoded 5' primer and J-beta primers. A single record per CDR3 protein comes from TCRdb applying MiXCR to the 5' RACE reads. The sample lists approximately 760,000 distinct CDR3 sequences, just under 25% occurring once. The sample was also linked to a second study, of T cells of mothers and their children.

Source material: blood. The receptors stem from a boy aged 10-17 years in good health.

The CDR3 here is CASSFPGAPTISNQPQHF. The DNA for the CDR3 is TGTGCCAGCAGCTTCCCAGGGGCGCCAACGATAAGCAATCAGCCCCAGCATTTT. The V call is TRBV11-2, the J call TRBJ1-5; maybe TRBD1 (6 bases). The V and J ends lost 3 bases and 1 base respectively, with 19 bases between them. The CDR3 covers 18 residues. In germline, CDR1 is SGHAT, CDR2 FQNNGV.

V usage is TRBV10-3 and J usage is TRBJ2-5; 9 bases match TRBD1. Gene TRBJ2-7 matches the end of the DNA better, so the J call may be wrong. The CDR3 is 15 residues long. Germline CDR1 and CDR2: ENHRY and SYGVKD. The CDR3 loop reads CAISEAGTGRYEQYF. DNA for the CDR3: TGTGCCATCAGTGAGGCCGGGACAGGGAGGTACGAGCAGTACTTC.

The CDR3 DNA sequence: TGTGCCAGCAGCTTAGGGGTGGGGCCTAAGCGGGAAAAACTGTTTTTT. Protein: CASSLGVGPKREKLFF. The chain carries TRBV7-2 and TRBJ1-4; D possibly corresponds to TRBD1 (5 bases). CDR3 length: 16 residues. V was cut by 1 base and J by 8 bases, with 17 bases left in between. CDR1 and CDR2 (germline): SGHTA, FQGNSA.

V usage is TRBV4-1 and J usage is TRBJ2-5, with D unresolved. The end of the DNA aligns better with TRBJ2-1, so the J call may be wrong. The CDR3 runs 17 residues. The germline CDR1 and CDR2 sequences are MGHRA and YSYEKL. The CDR3 nucleotides read TGCGCCAGCAGCCAAGACGAAGGACCGAACCTCTACAATGAGCAGTTCTTC. Amino acid sequence: CASSQDEGPNLYNEQFF.

The V call is TRBV20-1, the J call TRBJ2-1; 13 bases map to TRBD2. The CDR3 extends over 15 amino acids. Germline trimming cut 3 bases from V and 10 bases from J; bases unmatched to any gene: 9. CDR1 DFQATT and CDR2 SNEGSKA come from the germline V gene (reference sequence). CDR3 region: CSARSGLAGVEEQFF. DNA for the CDR3: TGCAGTGCTAGGAGCGGACTAGCGGGAGTGGAGGAGCAGTTCTTC.

This clonotype turned up a few times. Lacking the conserved final phenylalanine or tryptophan, this CDR3 likely reflects a read error. The chain combines TRBV4-1 with TRBJ2-4, with D tentatively TRBD2 (5 bases). The CDR3 runs to 16 residues. In germline, CDR1 is MGHRA, CDR2 YSYEKL. V shed 4 bases and J shed 3 bases, with 16 bases lying between them. The CDR3 reads CASSPTLREYKNIQYL. CDR3 bases: TGCGCCAGCAGCCCGACCTTGAGGGAGTACAAAAACATTCAGTACCTC.

This clonotype was seen repeatedly, ten times or more. The chain links TRBV3-1 to TRBJ2-5; tentatively, D is TRBD2 (6 bases). The J call may be mistaken, given a closer DNA end match to TRBJ2-1. CDR1 LGHDT and CDR2 YNNKEL come from the germline V gene (reference sequence). The CDR3 is 13 residues long. CDR3 sequence reads: CASSPGLFNEQFF. The CDR3 DNA reads as TGTGCCAGCAGCCCGGGACTTTTCAATGAGCAGTTCTTC.

The chain employs TRBV5-1 and TRBJ1-3; 9 nucleotides match TRBD1. V trimming: 3 bases; J trimming: 2 bases; junction bases outside the gene matches: 9. The CDR3 extends over 17 amino acids. Germline CDR1 and CDR2: SGHRS and YFSETQ. As DNA, the CDR3 is TGCGCCAGCAGCTCAATGACCGGGACAGGGACTGGAAACACCATATATTTT. It translates to CASSSMTGTGTGNTIYF.

V gene TRBV3-1 combines with J gene TRBJ1-2; the D is unclear. The CDR3 totals 16 residues. CDR1 and CDR2 (germline): LGHDT, YNNKEL (reference sequence). V was shortened by 1 base and J by 5 bases, with 17 bases between the two germline ends. The CDR3 region is CASSQGSGLILYGYTF. In DNA form, the CDR3 reads TGTGCCAGCAGCCAAGGGTCCGGTCTTATCCTTTATGGCTACACCTTC. Using reference TRBV3-1 and TRBJ1-2 for the parts outside the CDR3, the full variable domain is DTAVSQTPKYLVTQMGNDKSIKCEQNLGHDTMYWYKQDSKKFLKIMFSYNNKELIINETVPNRFSPKSPDKAHLNLHINSLELGDSAVYFCASSQGSGLILYGYTFGSGTRLTVV.

This clonotype was counted between two and nine times. The V call is TRBV15, the J call TRBJ2-2; D unresolved. The length of the CDR3 is 15 residues. Looked up from germline, CDR1 is LNHNV and CDR2 is YYDKDF (reference sequence). The V gene lost 8 bases and the J gene lost 2 bases, with 15 bases spanning the gap. CDR3 protein: CATEDLHFNTGELFF. CDR3 nucleotide sequence: TGTGCCACCGAGGATCTTCATTTCAACACCGGGGAGCTGTTTTTT.

The V call is TRBV7-2, the J call TRBJ1-4, with D perhaps TRBD1 (5 bases). The CDR3 is 13 amino acids. The V end was cut by 6 bases, the J end by 6 bases, with 11 bases between. Germline loops: CDR1 SGHTA, CDR2 FQGNSA. In nucleotides, the CDR3 is TGTGCCAGCAGGTTGGGGGGGGATGAAAAACTGTTTTTT. Protein product: CASRLGGDEKLFF.

This clonotype was picked up a small number of times. V and J are TRBV7-2 and TRBJ2-1, with 9 bases matching TRBD2. The CDR3 loop spans 16 amino acids. The trim removed 1 base at V and 10 bases at J, leaving 11 bases unmatched. Per germline, CDR1 SGHTA and CDR2 FQGNSA. The CDR3 sequence is CASSLGSSGGLGEQFF. The CDR3 DNA reads as TGTGCCAGCAGCTTAGGTAGTAGCGGGGGCCTAGGGGAGCAGTTCTTC.

This clonotype was found many times. The chain carries TRBV7-9 and TRBJ2-1; D may match TRBD1 or TRBD2 (5 bases each). The ends were cut back, 1 base at V and 7 bases at J, with 8 bases in the middle. This CDR3 contains 13 residues. The germline V gene has CDR1 SEHNR and CDR2 FQNEAQ (reference sequence). The DNA of the CDR3 is TGTGCCAGCAGCTTAGGCGAGGGGAATGAGCAGTTCTTC. Protein: CASSLGEGNEQFF. Full variable domain (missing parts from reference TRBV7-9 and TRBJ2-1): DTGVSQNPRHKITKRGQNVTFRCDPISEHNRLYWYRQTLGQGPEFLTYFQNEAQLEKSRLLSDRFSAERPKGSFSTLEIQRTEQGDSAMYLCASSLGEGNEQFFGPGTRLTVL.

The chain combines TRBV29-1 with TRBJ2-1; 10 bases line up with TRBD1. The J call could be wrong; TRBJ2-7 is a better fit for the DNA end. Germline-derived CDR1 and CDR2 are SQVTM and ANQGSEA. The CDR3 has 15 residues. CDR3 in amino acids: CSVLVGTGATYEQYF. The DNA of the CDR3 is TGCAGCGTTCTGGTCGGGACAGGGGCGACCTACGAGCAGTACTTC.

V gene TRBV3-1 combines with J gene TRBJ2-5, with 7 bases aligning to TRBD2. The assigned J gene may be wrong: the sequence end matches TRBJ2-7 better. This CDR3 contains 17 residues. Germline V gives CDR1 LGHDT, CDR2 YNNKEL (reference sequence). CDR3 sequence: CASSFLSVAGDEDEQYF. CDR3 nucleotides: TGTGCCAGCAGCTTCCTCTCTGTGGCGGGAGACGAAGACGAGCAGTACTTC.

The V and J genes are TRBV4-3 and TRBJ2-5; D could derive from TRBD1 or TRBD2 (5 bases each). The J call may be faulty, since TRBJ2-1 better matches the DNA end. Germline loops: CDR1 LGHNA, CDR2 YSLEER. CDR3 length: 16 amino acids. CDR3 region: CASSQVPGQYANEQFF. CDR3 DNA sequence: TGCGCCAGCAGCCAAGTGCCGGGGCAGTACGCCAATGAGCAGTTCTTC.

This clonotype was counted only a few times. The rearrangement joins TRBV20-1 to TRBJ2-1, with a possible D match to TRBD2 (5 bases). The CDR3 contains 12 residues. Germline lookup yields CDR1 DFQATT and CDR2 SNEGSKA (reference sequence). CDR3: CTSGVSYNEQFF. The CDR3 nucleotides are TGCACCTCCGGGGTATCCTACAATGAGCAGTTCTTC.

This clonotype occurred a few times. The genes are TRBV20-1 and TRBJ2-5, with TRBD2 matching 11 bases. The J segment lost 1 base and the V segment lost 2 bases, leaving 3 bases of the junction unmatched. Germline CDR1 is DFQATT and CDR2 is SNEGSKA (reference sequence). This CDR3 has 15 residues. DNA of the CDR3: TGCAGTGCTAGACGACTAGCGGGATCCCAAGAGACCCAGTACTTC. Translating gives CSARRLAGSQETQYF.

The chain combines TRBV6-5 with TRBJ2-5; 12 bases map to TRBD2. Germline V gene sequence: CDR1 MNHEY, CDR2 SVGAGI. The CDR3 covers 17 residues. The junction had 5 bases not matched to a gene; V was cut back by 2 bases and J by 1 base. CDR3: CASSYPGTSGLQETQYF. In nucleotides, the CDR3 is TGTGCCAGCAGTTACCCAGGGACTAGCGGGCTCCAAGAGACCCAGTACTTC.

This clonotype turned up a few times. The V and J genes are TRBV28 and TRBJ1-2, with D perhaps TRBD1 (5 bases). This CDR3 has 14 amino acids. Trimming removed 5 bases at V and 2 bases at J, with 12 bases between. The germline V gene encodes CDR1 MDHEN and CDR2 SYDVKM. Here the CDR3 reads CASSLRGENYGYTF. The CDR3 DNA is TGTGCCAGCAGTCTTCGGGGGGAAAACTATGGCTACACCTTC.

This clonotype occurred once. The junction does not match germline at one end; this may be a read error. This chain connects TRBV6-5 to TRBJ2-5; 12 bases align to TRBD2. The CDR3 loop spans 15 amino acids. From germline, CDR1 is MNHEY and CDR2 SVGAGI. The CDR3, as DNA: TGTGCCAGCAGGGCCGGACTAGCGGGACTCGATGAGCGGTTCTTC. Amino acid sequence: CASRAGLAGLDERFF.

The chain has TRBV5-4 and TRBJ2-3; D not resolved. CDR3 size: 16 residues. Trimming stripped 0 bases from V and 2 bases from J, with 13 bases between. Germline CDR1 SGHNT, CDR2 YYREEE (reference sequence). The CDR3 nucleotides are TGTGCCAGCAGCTTGGCCGACTCTCGATACACAGATACGCAGTATTTT. Protein product: CASSLADSRYTDTQYF.

The chain combines TRBV29-1 with TRBJ2-2; the match to TRBD1 covers 8 bases. With V trimmed by 2 bases and J by 5 bases, 4 bases remained unmatched. The length of the CDR3 is 14 residues. Germline CDR1 SQVTM, CDR2 ANQGSEA. The CDR3 loop is CSVETGGKTGELFF. The CDR3 nucleotides read TGCAGCGTTGAAACAGGGGGTAAAACCGGGGAGCTGTTTTTT.

This sequence joins TRBV12-3 or TRBV12-4 and TRBJ2-1; 8 bases fit TRBD2. V dropped 6 bases and J dropped 10; count of bases not matched to a gene: 11. The CDR3 totals 14 residues. In DNA form, the CDR3 reads TGTGCCAGCAGACCGGGACTAGGGGGGCGAGAGCAGTTCTTC. This gives the protein CASRPGLGGREQFF.

This clonotype was seen more than once but under ten times. The chain joins TRBV3-1 to TRBJ2-5; unclear D gene. Matching the DNA end better, TRBJ2-7 makes the J call doubtful. The CDR3 loop spans 16 amino acids. Germline loops: CDR1 LGHDT, CDR2 YNNKEL (reference sequence). The CDR3 region is CASSSRAPTVMGEQYF. CDR3 bases: TGTGCCAGCAGCTCCCGGGCTCCGACCGTCATGGGCGAGCAGTACTTC.

This clonotype turned up a few times. The J gene is TRBJ2-5, the V gene TRBV12-3 or TRBV12-4; D call uncertain. The CDR3 contains 11 residues. V lost 6 bases and J 13 bases, leaving 15 bases between the germline ends. This chain's CDR3 is CASSLGYVRYF. The CDR3, as DNA: TGTGCCAGCAGCCTTGGGTACGTGCGGTACTTC.

The gene calls are TRBV12-3 or TRBV12-4 and TRBJ2-3; 13 bases are shared with TRBD2. The trim removed 5 bases at V and 6 bases at J, leaving 11 bases unmatched. The CDR3 consists of 17 residues. In nucleotides, the CDR3 is TGTGCCAGCAGTCCCTGGACTAGCGGGAGAGTGGAGGATACGCAGTATTTT. Protein: CASSPWTSGRVEDTQYF.

This clonotype showed up just a few times. The genes are TRBV27 and TRBJ2-2; no clear D gene. This CDR3 spans 16 amino acids. Trimming stripped 3 bases from V and 0 bases from J, with 11 bases between. Germline V gives CDR1 MNHEY, CDR2 SMNVEV (reference sequence). The CDR3 protein is CASSFEHPTNTGELFF. CDR3 coding DNA: TGTGCCAGCAGTTTTGAACACCCTACGAACACCGGGGAGCTGTTTTTT.

The table lists this clonotype with a few counts. V is TRBV7-2 and J is TRBJ1-2; maybe TRBD1 (6 bases). Germline assignment: CDR1 SGHTA and CDR2 FQGNSA. The ends were cut back, 5 bases at V and 4 bases at J, with 17 bases in the middle. The CDR3 covers 15 residues. The CDR3: CASSLEQGISYGYTF. Here the CDR3 DNA reads TGTGCCAGCAGCCTAGAACAGGGAATCAGCTATGGCTACACCTTC.

Only a few counts were recorded for this clonotype. V usage is TRBV29-1 and J usage is TRBJ2-5, with 7 bases matching TRBD1. V was pared by 5 bases and J by 4 bases, with 4 bases of the junction left unmatched. Germline V gene data show CDR1 as SQVTM and CDR2 as ANQGSEA. The CDR3 totals 12 residues. The CDR3 reads CSVLRGPETQYF. Written as DNA, the CDR3 is TGCAGCGTTTTGAGGGGGCCAGAGACCCAGTACTTC.

This chain connects TRBV7-9 to TRBJ2-3; TRBD2 matches 8 bases. The CDR3 extends over 16 amino acids. Germline-derived CDR1 and CDR2 are SEHNR and FQNEAQ (reference sequence). The trim removed 5 bases at V and 1 base at J, leaving 8 bases unmatched. The chain's CDR3 is CASSPQTSEGTDTQYF. The CDR3 coding sequence is TGTGCCAGCAGCCCGCAGACTAGCGAAGGCACAGATACGCAGTATTTT.